This T cell receptor beta chain was observed in a study of T-cell reconstitution after alpha-beta-depleted transplantation in children. As it was prepared, the TCRbeta library received unique molecular identifiers. One entry per CDR3 protein, called by TCRdb with MiXCR from the PCR reads. The table records 240,000 or so distinct CDR3 sequences, just under 8.5% of them present only once. Findings and caveats of the study: It was surviving recipient T cells and thymic progenitors that gave some patients high TCRbeta diversity at day 60. Several hundred expanded graft clones reportedly were the source of alpha-beta T cells about two months after transplant. Newly made T cells mostly supplied T-cell counts and diversity one year after transplant.

The V and J ends lost 0 bases and 5 bases, in that order; junction bases with no gene match: 0. Germline CDR1 is SGHRS and CDR2 is YFSETQ. There are 14 residues in the CDR3. In this sample, this clonotype turned up a few times. Its specificity is not known. The rearrangement uses TRBV5-1 and TRBJ1-5, with TRBD1 matching 9 bases. The clonotype originates from a male patient between 5 and 17 years old who had a stem cell transplant for acute lymphoblastic leukemia, so the T cells may come from the graft donor. Sequenced here: PBMCs, mostly from graft donor cells, sampled 180 days after TCRalphabeta/CD19-depleted stem cell transplant. CDR3 region: CASSLGTGDQPQHF. CDR3 coding DNA: TGCGCCAGCAGCTTGGGGACAGGGGATCAGCCCCAGCATTTT. Combining the CDR3 with reference TRBV5-1 and TRBJ1-5 gives the whole variable domain KAGVTQTPRYLIKTRGQQVTLSCSPISGHRSVSWYQQTPGQGLQFLFEYFSETQRNKGNFPGRFSGRQFSNSRSEMNVSTLELGDSALYLCASSLGTGDQPQHFGDGTRLSIL.